A single sample gave rise to the 16 T cell receptor beta chains below, sequenced in a study of CXCR3-negative and CXCR3-positive naive CD8 T cells. Study-wide points: CXCR3-expressing naive cells carried TRB CDR3s more hydrophobic than those of CXCR3-negative naive cells.

The TRB libraries of cDNA were built by UMI-labeled 5' RACE. Each CDR3 protein gets one entry in TCRdb, which reprocessed the 5' RACE reads and gives no DNA. The sample data list 55,000 to 70,000 distinct CDR3 sequences. These receptors are not linked to any known antigen. Sequencing was done on a sample of naive CXCR3+ CD8+ T cells from blood. Noted subset: CD45RO-CCR7+CD27+CD95- naive CD8+ T cells expressing CXCR3 (TNR3+). The receptor source for this set is a human donor in good health. Some clones in this sample may be carry-over from other donors' samples.

The V call is TRBV14, the J call TRBJ2-1. This CDR3 region has 15 residues. Looked up from germline, CDR1 is SGHDN and CDR2 is FVKESK. The CDR3 sequence is CASSQEGSSYNEQFF.

J is TRBJ2-1 and V is TRBV2. The CDR3 sequence is 15 residues long. Germline values: CDR1 SNHLY, CDR2 FYNNEI. Here the CDR3 reads CASSGSGVDYNEQFF.

The chain uses TRBV9 and TRBJ2-1; the TCRdb D gene call, TRBD2, has no DNA to confirm it. This CDR3 comprises 16 residues. Per germline, CDR1 SGDLS and CDR2 YYNGEE. The CDR3 here is CASSALAGGPNNEQFF. Full variable domain (remainder filled in from reference TRBV9 and TRBJ2-1): DSGVTQTPKHLITATGQRVTLRCSPRSGDLSVYWYQQSLDQGLQFLIQYYNGEERAKGNILERFSAQQFPDLHSELNLSSLELGDSALYFCASSALAGGPNNEQFFGPGTRLTVL.

The chain joins TRBV12-3 or TRBV12-4 to TRBJ2-1; TCRdb's assignment of TRBD1 cannot be checked, as there is no DNA. The CDR3 covers 14 residues. This CDR3 is CASTSGQGDNEQFF.

V usage is TRBV11-2 and J usage is TRBJ2-5; TCRdb outputs TRBD2, but without DNA this stays unchecked. This CDR3 spans 15 amino acids. Germline V lookup: CDR1 SGHAT, CDR2 FQNNGV. This CDR3 is CASSFSGRVGETQYF.

The gene calls are TRBV7-9 and TRBJ2-7; as DNA is missing, the TRBD1 call by TCRdb cannot be tested. This CDR3 is 12 amino acids long. Germline values: CDR1 SEHNR, CDR2 FQNEAQ (reference sequence). CDR3 sequence reads: CASSRDRHEQYF.

This chain connects TRBV7-2 to TRBJ2-5; TCRdb's D call of TRBD1 is untestable without DNA. The CDR3 sequence is 16 residues long. Germline CDR1 and CDR2: SGHTA and FQGNSA. CDR3 amino acids: CASSFAGLPNPGTQYF.

This chain connects TRBV11-2 to TRBJ2-5. This CDR3 spans 16 amino acids. Germline-derived CDR1 and CDR2 are SGHAT and FQNNGV. The CDR3 here is CASSLGRLGYQETQYF.

The chain couples TRBV6-5 to TRBJ2-7. From germline, CDR1 is MNHEY and CDR2 SVGAGI. The CDR3 loop spans 13 amino acids. CDR3 residues: CASSYSGVYEQYF.

The CDR3 loop reads CASNRNRKNIQYF. This chain links TRBV3-2 with TRBJ2-4. TRBV3-2 is flagged as a pseudogene. The CDR3 is 13 residues long.

V is TRBV7-8 and J is TRBJ2-2; as DNA is missing, the TRBD1 call by TCRdb cannot be tested. Germline V gene sequence: CDR1 SGHVS, CDR2 FQNEAQ. This CDR3 has 16 residues. This CDR3 is CASRPHQTGATGELFF. The entire variable domain, with the rest obtained from reference TRBV7-8 and TRBJ2-2, is as follows: GAGVSQSPRYKVAKRGQDVALRCDPISGHVSLFWYQQALGQGPEFLTYFQNEAQLDKSGLPSDRFFAERPEGSVSTLKIQRTQQEDSAVYLCASRPHQTGATGELFFGEGSRLTVL.

The V call is TRBV4-3, the J call TRBJ2-1; with no DNA, the TCRdb D assignment of TRBD1 cannot be verified. The CDR3 has 15 amino acids. CDR1 LGHNA and CDR2 YSLEER come from the germline V gene. CDR3 sequence reads: CASSQDREPYNEQFF.

This chain uses TRBV4-2 with TRBJ2-2; TCRdb's D call, TRBD2, is unchecked because there is no DNA. The germline gives CDR1 LGHNA, CDR2 YNFKEQ. This CDR3 comprises 16 residues. This CDR3 reads CASSGPSGGARGELFF.

V usage is TRBV20-1 and J usage is TRBJ2-5. Per germline, CDR1 DFQATT and CDR2 SNEGSKA (reference sequence). This CDR3 has 14 amino acids. CDR3 protein: CSAGGSGYQETQYF.

The gene calls are TRBV6-6 and TRBJ2-7; as DNA is missing, the TRBD2 call by TCRdb cannot be tested. Germline assignment: CDR1 MNHNY and CDR2 SVGAGI (reference sequence). The CDR3 totals 18 residues. CDR3: CASTTIPGLAGGSYEQYF.

This chain connects TRBV28 to TRBJ1-5. Per germline, CDR1 MDHEN and CDR2 SYDVKM. This CDR3 is 13 amino acids long. The CDR3 sequence is CASSFREVGPQHF.